Following are 31 T cell receptor beta chains from one sample sequenced in a study of T cell clonality in common variable immunodeficiency. Repertoires were generated with immunoSEQ multiplex PCR, while TCRdb's copy carries only in-frame clones and drops some. Observed in the sample are tens of thousands of clones, none of them singletons. Source material: peripheral blood mononuclear cells. Receptors were obtained from a person aged 18-70 years in good health.

This clone was counted ten times or more. Read coverage stops 3 residues before the CDR3 terminus; the germline J gene supplies the remainder. The chain links TRBV19 to TRBJ2-1; 9 positions match TRBD2. CDR1 and CDR2 (germline): LNHDA, SQIVND (reference sequence). J gave up 7 bases and V 5 bases, and 9 bases lay outside the gene matches. This CDR3 is 15 amino acids long. The CDR3: CASSAGGGGLNEQFF. Incomplete CDR3 DNA: TGTGCCAGTAGTGCGGGCGGGGGGGGCTTAAATGAG.

This clone has ten or more counts. An end of the junction does not agree with germline; a read error may underlie this. The read terminates 3 residues ahead of where the CDR3 ends, so the germline J gene completes it. The chain is built from TRBV2 and TRBJ1-6, with TRBD1 as a possible D gene (5 bases). Germline V lookup: CDR1 SNHLY, CDR2 FYNNEI. This CDR3 is built from 15 residues. CDR3 bases read: TGTGCCAGCAGGGAAGGGTGGACATATAATTCACCC. It translates to CASREGWTYNSP. The CDR3 as a whole reads CASREGWTYNSPLHF. Based on the CDR3 plus reference TRBV2 and TRBJ1-6, the full variable domain is EPEVTQTPSHQVTQMGQEVILRCVPISNHLYFYWYRQILGQKVEFLVSFYNNEISEKSEIFDDQFSVERPDGSNFTLKIRSTKLEDSAMYFCASREGWTYNSPLHFGNGTRLTVT.

This clone was detected many times. The read halts 3 residues ahead of the CDR3 end, with the missing end drawn from the germline J gene. The chain is built from TRBV10-1 and TRBJ2-2; the D gene is possibly TRBD1 (5 bases). V was trimmed by 7 bases and J by 0 bases, leaving 15 bases between them. The CDR3 has 16 residues. Looked up from germline, CDR1 is WNHNN and CDR2 is SYGVQD (reference sequence). This CDR3 is CASNNRTSSNTGELFF. The part of the CDR3 DNA that was read is TGCGCCAGCAATAACAGGACCAGTTCGAACACCGGGGAG.

This clone was seen only a few times. The CDR3 end is not reached by the read, which stops 3 residues before it; the germline J gene fills it in. V and J are TRBV2 and TRBJ2-1; 12 bases map to TRBD2. Germline values: CDR1 SNHLY, CDR2 FYNNEI. The CDR3 totals 16 residues. V shed 4 bases, J shed 2 bases, and the junction held 3 bases outside the gene matches. The covered CDR3 bases are TGTGCCAGCAGTGCGGGACTAGCGGGTGCCTACAATGAG. It translates to CASSAGLAGAYNE. The full CDR3 protein is CASSAGLAGAYNEQFF.

A word on this clone: The sequenced fragment ends 3 residues before the CDR3 boundary, so the rest is inferred from the germline J gene. The chain couples TRBV20-1 to TRBJ2-7; TRBD1 agrees at 7 bases. Germline-derived CDR1 and CDR2 are DFQATT and SNEGSKA (reference sequence). V gave up 5 bases and J gave up 4 bases; unmatched junction bases: 8. This CDR3 has 13 residues. The CDR3 protein is CSAFSPTGYEQYF. The sequenced part of the CDR3 DNA is TGCAGTGCTTTTTCCCCGACAGGGTACGAG.

In its sample, this clone was seen many times. Read sequence stops 3 residues before the CDR3 end, and the germline J gene provides the missing end. This chain joins TRBV10-3 and TRBJ1-1; 7 bases are a match to TRBD1. Germline V gene lookup returns CDR1 ENHRY and CDR2 SYGVKD. The CDR3 covers 17 residues. Unmatched junction bases numbered 7, after V lost 0 bases and J lost 0 bases. CDR3 loop: CAISESEQGGMNTEAFF. The CDR3 bases that were read are TGTGCCATCAGTGAGTCCGAGCAGGGGGGCATGAACACTGAA.

This clone appeared many times. Sequencing ends 3 residues short of the CDR3 end; the germline J gene provides the rest. The V gene is TRBV19, the J gene TRBJ2-1; 10 bases are shared with TRBD2. V trimming: 7 bases; J trimming: 5 bases; junction bases outside the gene matches: 5. Germline V gene data show CDR1 as LNHDA and CDR2 as SQIVND (reference sequence). CDR3 length: 14 amino acids. This CDR3 reads CASTGTSAHNEQFF. CDR3 DNA (partial): TGTGCCAGTACCGGGACTAGCGCACACAATGAG.

In its sample, this clone was seen many times. With the read ending 3 residues before the CDR3 end, the germline J gene is used to fill in that end. The rearrangement uses TRBV19 and TRBJ1-5; D not certain. Per germline, CDR1 LNHDA and CDR2 SQIVND (reference sequence). Between the trimmed V and J ends, which lost 1 base and 0 bases, there was a span of 4 bases. CDR3 length: 14 residues. Here the CDR3 reads CASSIVYSNQPQHF. CDR3 DNA, as far as it was read: TGTGCCAGTAGTATAGTCTATAGCAATCAGCCC.

The sample holds many counts of this clone. The CDR3 goes on 3 residues after the read ends, and that part is filled in from the germline J gene. V and J are TRBV28 and TRBJ1-1; D is unresolved. The CDR3 runs to 13 residues. Trimming took 5 bases from V and 0 from J, leaving 7 bases between them. Per the germline V gene, CDR1 is MDHEN and CDR2 is SYDVKM. The CDR3 sequence: CASSRSLNTEAFF. CDR3 DNA (partial): TGTGCCAGCAGTCGAAGCCTGAACACTGAA. Based on the CDR3 plus reference TRBV28 and TRBJ1-1, the full variable domain is DVKVTQSSRYLVKRTGEKVFLECVQDMDHENMFWYRQDPGLGLRLIYFSYDVKMKEKGDIPEGYSVSREKKERFSLILESASTNQTSMYLCASSRSLNTEAFFGQGTRLTVV.

This clone was seen at least ten times. Read coverage stops 3 residues before the CDR3 terminus; the germline J gene supplies the remainder. This chain connects TRBV30 to TRBJ2-1, with 11 bases lining up with TRBD2. Germline CDR1 GTSNPN, CDR2 SVGIG (reference sequence). The CDR3 is 15 amino acids. Germline trimming cut 2 bases from V and 2 bases from J; bases unmatched to any gene: 2. CDR3 residues: CAWSLAGGPYNEQFF. The CDR3 bases that were read are TGTGCCTGGAGTCTAGCGGGAGGCCCCTACAATGAG. The entire variable domain, with the rest obtained from reference TRBV30 and TRBJ2-1, is as follows: SQTIHQWPATLVQPVGSPLSLECTVEGTSNPNLYWYRQAAGRGLQLLFYSVGIGQISSEVPQNLSASRPQDRQFILSSKKLLLSDSGFYLCAWSLAGGPYNEQFFGPGTRLTVL.

This clone was recorded many times. The read halts 3 residues ahead of the CDR3 end, with the missing end drawn from the germline J gene. The chain couples TRBV7-6 to TRBJ2-1; 10 nucleotides match TRBD1. From germline, CDR1 is SGHVS and CDR2 FNYEAQ. V was clipped by 0 bases and J by 8 bases; unmatched bases: 7. The CDR3 covers 16 residues. Incomplete CDR3 DNA: TGTGCCAGCAGCTTAGCTTTCAGGGACAGGGGCGATGAG. It specifies CASSLAFRDRGDE. The whole CDR3 is CASSLAFRDRGDEQFF.

This clone was observed at least ten times. The read ends 3 residues early relative to the CDR3; the germline J gene fills the gap. The gene calls are TRBV5-1 and TRBJ2-3; 8 positions match TRBD1. The germline V gene encodes CDR1 SGHRS and CDR2 YFSETQ. CDR3 length: 16 amino acids. After removal of 5 bases from V and 2 bases from J, the junction contained 10 bases not matched to a gene. The sequenced CDR3 bases are TGCGCCAGCAGACAACTACCGGGACAGGACACAGATACG. It specifies CASRQLPGQDTDT. Given in full, the CDR3 is CASRQLPGQDTDTQYF.

In its sample, this clone was seen many times. Sequencing ends 3 residues short of the CDR3 end; the germline J gene provides the rest. V usage is TRBV30 and J usage is TRBJ1-1; 8 nucleotides line up with TRBD1. Trimming cost V 1 base and J 6 bases; bases outside gene matches: 10. Germline V gene data show CDR1 as GTSNPN and CDR2 as SVGIG (reference sequence). The CDR3 consists of 15 residues. CDR3 bases read: TGTGCCTGGAGTGAGTGGCCAGGGGGCACTTCTGAA. As protein: CAWSEWPGGTSE. The whole CDR3 sequence is CAWSEWPGGTSEAFF.

In regard to this clone: With the read ending 3 residues before the CDR3 end, the germline J gene is used to fill in that end. The V gene is TRBV10-2, the J gene TRBJ1-2; 12 bases are a match to TRBD1. The trim removed 0 bases at V and 4 bases at J, leaving 6 bases unmatched. This CDR3 has 17 amino acids. Germline V gene lookup returns CDR1 WSHSY and CDR2 SAAADI. The CDR3 DNA, read in part, is TGCGCCAGCAGTGAGTCGACGGGACAGGGGGCTTTCTATGGC. Amino acid sequence: CASSESTGQGAFYG. The CDR3 in its entirety is CASSESTGQGAFYGYTF.

Many counts were recorded for this clone. The read ends 3 residues shy of where the CDR3 ends; the end is completed using the germline J gene. The chain employs TRBV2 and TRBJ2-5; 12 bases fit TRBD1. Germline V CDR1 and CDR2: SNHLY, FYNNEI. The CDR3 extends over 16 amino acids. Germline trimming cut 3 bases from V and 6 bases from J; bases unmatched to any gene: 8. CDR3 DNA (partial): TGTGCCAGCAGTGACTTAGGGACAGGGGGCGCGAAGACC. Its translation: CASSDLGTGGAKT. In full, the CDR3 reads CASSDLGTGGAKTQYF.

This clone appeared many times. Read data end 3 residues before the CDR3 end; the end is taken from the germline J gene. V is TRBV28 and J is TRBJ2-5, with D possibly matching TRBD2 (5 bases). Germline V CDR1 and CDR2: MDHEN, SYDVKM. The V end lost 3 bases, the J end lost 1 base, and 21 bases lay between the germline ends. CDR3 size: 18 residues. The covered CDR3 bases are TGTGCCAGCAGTTTCCGTACGAGGGCAGTTTGGGCCCAAGAGACC. Amino acids: CASSFRTRAVWAQET. The whole CDR3 region reads CASSFRTRAVWAQETQYF.

This clone was seen only a few times. The CDR3 end lies 3 residues beyond the end of the read and is filled in from the germline J gene. The rearrangement uses TRBV5-1 and TRBJ2-1; 7 positions match TRBD2. After removal of 5 bases from V and 3 bases from J, the junction contained 5 bases not matched to a gene. The germline V gene encodes CDR1 SGHRS and CDR2 YFSETQ. CDR3 length: 14 amino acids. The DNA read from the CDR3 is TGCGCCAGCAGACTAGCGACTAACTACAATGAG. It specifies CASRLATNYNE. The complete CDR3 sequence is CASRLATNYNEQFF.

In this sample, this clone turned up many times. The read finishes 3 residues shy of the CDR3 end, and the germline J gene is used to complete it. The rearrangement uses TRBV20-1 and TRBJ2-5; 7 nucleotides agree with TRBD2. J lost 7 bases, V lost 3 bases, and 8 bases had no gene match. CDR1 and CDR2 (germline): DFQATT, SNEGSKA (reference sequence). The CDR3 has 13 residues. The CDR3 loop is CSASVGGGGTQYF. The CDR3 bases that were read are TGCAGTGCTAGTGTGGGCGGGGGTGGGACC.

This clone showed up many times. The read ends 3 residues early relative to the CDR3; the germline J gene fills the gap. This chain uses TRBV19 with TRBJ1-5; 9 bases fit TRBD1. The CDR3 runs 15 residues. CDR1 LNHDA and CDR2 SQIVND come from the germline V gene (reference sequence). Unmatched junction bases numbered 9, after V lost 5 bases and J lost 7 bases. CDR3 sequence reads: CASSYDGTGNQPQHF. CDR3 DNA, as far as it was read: TGTGCCAGTAGTTACGATGGGACAGGGAACCAGCCC.

Many counts were recorded for this clone. The read terminates 3 residues ahead of where the CDR3 ends, so the germline J gene completes it. The V gene is TRBV19, the J gene TRBJ1-2; possibly TRBD1 for D (6 bases). The germline V gene has CDR1 LNHDA and CDR2 SQIVND (reference sequence). V was cut by 7 bases and J by 0 bases, with 12 bases left in between. This CDR3 region has 14 residues. CDR3 region: CASTVTGANYGYTF. The sequenced part of the CDR3 DNA is TGTGCCAGTACCGTGACAGGAGCTAACTATGGC.

This clone occurred many times. Read sequence stops 3 residues before the CDR3 end, and the germline J gene provides the missing end. The J gene is TRBJ2-1, the V gene TRBV7-8, with 8 bases aligning to TRBD1. Germline CDR1 reads SGHVS; CDR2 reads FQNEAQ. This CDR3 is 14 amino acids long. V lost 5 bases, J lost 4 bases, and 4 bases stayed unmatched. CDR3 protein: CASSPRQGYNEQFF. CDR3 DNA, as far as it was read: TGTGCCAGCAGCCCGCGACAGGGGTACAATGAG.

This clone was detected many times. The read halts 3 residues ahead of the CDR3 end, with the missing end drawn from the germline J gene. The rearrangement uses TRBV19 and TRBJ1-2, with 8 bases aligning to TRBD1. This CDR3 comprises 15 residues. V gave up 5 bases and J gave up 5 bases; unmatched junction bases: 10. The V gene's germline CDR1 is LNHDA and CDR2 SQIVND (reference sequence). CDR3 protein: CASSSPGQAVYGYTF. CDR3 bases read: TGTGCCAGTAGTTCGCCGGGACAGGCCGTTTATGGC.

This clone has ten or more counts. CDR3: CASSATRGALSYEQYF. The part of the CDR3 DNA that was read is TGTGCCAGCAGCGCAACCCGGGGAGCATTATCCTACGAG. V gene TRBV12-3 or TRBV12-4 combines with J gene TRBJ2-7, with D perhaps matching TRBD2 (5 bases). The read ends 3 residues before the CDR3 terminus; that terminus is restored from the germline J gene. The CDR3 is 16 residues long. Trimming stripped 6 bases from V and 1 base from J, with 19 bases between.

The table lists this clone with many counts. The sequenced fragment ends 3 residues before the CDR3 boundary, so the rest is inferred from the germline J gene. The chain joins TRBV19 to TRBJ2-4; 9 nucleotides align to TRBD2. With V trimmed by 9 bases and J by 7 bases, 13 bases remained unmatched. This CDR3 has 15 residues. Germline CDR1 LNHDA, CDR2 SQIVND (reference sequence). The covered CDR3 bases are TGTGCCAGCAGGACTAGCGCCTTCCCCGGGAACATT. Translation: CASRTSAFPGNI. The full-length CDR3 reads as CASRTSAFPGNIQYF.

This clone was counted at least ten times. Coverage ceases 3 residues before the CDR3 finishes, and the germline J gene fills in the end. The gene calls are TRBV19 and TRBJ1-6, with D hard to call. The CDR3 consists of 14 residues. Trimming shortened V by 5 bases and J by 9 bases, and 14 bases separated the two germline ends. CDR1 and CDR2 (germline): LNHDA, SQIVND (reference sequence). This chain's CDR3 is CASSSRTAGSPLHF. CDR3 DNA, as far as it was read: TGTGCCAGTAGTTCTCGGACGGCGGGTTCACCC.

This clone showed up many times. CDR3 sequence reads: CASSSRGTKKRSSYEQYF. The CDR3 bases that were read are TGCGCCAGCAGCTCTAGGGGGACAAAAAAGAGGAGCTCCTACGAG. The gene calls are TRBV5-1 and TRBJ2-7, with a tentative D call TRBD1 (6 bases). The missing CDR3 end, 3 residues past where the read stops, is filled in from the germline J gene. The germline V gene encodes CDR1 SGHRS and CDR2 YFSETQ. The CDR3 consists of 18 residues. V was shortened by 3 bases and J by 0 bases, with 22 bases between the two germline ends.

There are many counts of this clone. The part of the CDR3 DNA that was read is TGTGCCAGCAGTGATTCCCGGACTAGCGGGTATTTTCGTAATGAG. The encoded protein is CASSDSRTSGYFRNE. From start to end, the CDR3 is CASSDSRTSGYFRNEQFF. The chain recombines TRBV2 with TRBJ2-1; the match to TRBD2 covers 11 bases. Read coverage stops 3 residues before the CDR3 terminus; the germline J gene supplies the remainder. Germline trimming cut 3 bases from V and 7 bases from J; bases unmatched to any gene: 14. This CDR3 spans 18 amino acids. Germline CDR1 SNHLY, CDR2 FYNNEI.

This clone was recorded many times. The sequenced fragment ends 3 residues before the CDR3 boundary, so the rest is inferred from the germline J gene. The chain carries TRBV11-2 and TRBJ2-7; possibly TRBD1 for D (5 bases). Trimming stripped 1 base from V and 2 bases from J, with 9 bases between. From germline, CDR1 is SGHAT and CDR2 FQNNGV. The CDR3 is 14 amino acids. The chain's CDR3 is CASSLVDKPYEQYF. CDR3 bases read: TGTGCCAGCAGCTTAGTGGACAAACCCTACGAG.

This clone was recorded at least ten times. The read stops 3 residues short of the end of the CDR3; the missing end is completed from the germline J gene. The rearrangement joins TRBV6-2 or TRBV6-3 to TRBJ2-1; D uncertain. The V end lost 0 bases, the J end lost 3 bases, and 15 bases lay between the germline ends. This CDR3 comprises 17 residues. Germline-derived CDR1 and CDR2 are MNHEY and SVGEGT. This CDR3 is CASSYSGQLPHYNEQFF. CDR3 DNA (partial): TGTGCCAGCAGTTACTCGGGCCAGCTGCCTCACTACAATGAG.

The sample holds a few counts of this clone. The CDR3 end falls 3 residues outside the read, so it is completed with the germline J gene. The gene calls are TRBV19 and TRBJ1-2; 12 nucleotides line up with TRBD1. CDR3 size: 17 residues. Germline assignment: CDR1 LNHDA and CDR2 SQIVND (reference sequence). Trimming at V came to 9 bases and at J to 4 bases, leaving 15 bases not matched to a gene. The chain's CDR3 is CASGRTQSGQGAYGYTF. The covered CDR3 bases are TGTGCCAGCGGAAGAACGCAGTCGGGACAGGGGGCCTATGGC.

This clone occurred many times. The missing CDR3 end, 3 residues past where the read stops, is filled in from the germline J gene. The chain has TRBV20-1 and TRBJ1-5; D is ambiguous. The CDR3 covers 19 residues. Germline V CDR1 and CDR2: DFQATT, SNEGSKA (reference sequence). The germline V and J ends were trimmed by 2 bases and 1 base, with 24 bases remaining between them. The DNA read from the CDR3 is TGCAGTGCTAGACCAGAGCGGGCGTTCCGGTCGAAGAGCAATCAGCCC. This gives the protein CSARPERAFRSKSNQP. The whole CDR3 protein is CSARPERAFRSKSNQPQHF.